This T cell receptor (beta chain) appears in the sequencing data of a study of T cell repertoires in cytomegalovirus infection. About the research overall: CMV epitopes in the study were HLA-C-restricted (recently identified) and HLA-B-restricted (well studied). It can be stated that public TCR beta signatures indicated CMV infection as well as a matching HLA type.

Germline V gene data show CDR1 as MNHNY and CDR2 as SVGAGI (reference sequence). The CDR3 is made up of 14 amino acids. V was shortened by 6 bases and J by 4 bases, with 15 bases between the two germline ends. TCRdb called the reads again in MiXCR, with one record for every CDR3 protein. This table has 650,000 to 900,000 distinct CDR3 sequences, roughly 33% appearing once. General study findings and limits: Across the ex vivo response, the dominant clonotypes were HLA-C-restricted CMV-specific TCR beta clonotypes. Public TCR beta family frequency separated CMV-and-HLA carriers, including in an independent cohort.

With regard to this clonotype: Its antigen remains unidentified.

The J gene is TRBJ1-1, the V gene TRBV6-6; D may be TRBD1 (6 bases). The sequenced sample was cultured CD8+ T cells from PBMCs, obtained from culture after CMV antigen stimulation. The sequence came from a human donor in good health (CMV status not recorded). Some clones in this sample may be carry-over from other donors' samples. This CDR3 reads CASSVGGPGTEAFF. CDR3 DNA sequence: TGTGCCAGCAGCGTCGGGGGCCCGGGCACTGAAGCTTTCTTT.